The 23 T cell receptor beta chains below all came from one sample that was sequenced in a study of blood T cells in healthy people across ages. Primers used in a second PCR of about 7 to 12 cycles were a sample-barcoded 5' primer and a J-beta primer mix. TCRdb independently ran MiXCR on the 5' RACE reads; one entry per CDR3 protein. The sample has about 620,000 distinct CDR3 sequences, around 21% seen once; the top ten hold under 4%. The sequencing input was blood. The receptors here all came from a man in his 70s in good health.

This clonotype was seen a handful of times. The V call is TRBV9, the J call TRBJ1-5; TRBD1 matches 8 bases. Looked up from germline, CDR1 is SGDLS and CDR2 is YYNGEE. The CDR3 length is 15 residues. With V trimmed by 0 bases and J by 3 bases, 2 bases remained unmatched. In nucleotides, the CDR3 is TGTGCCAGCAGCGTAGGACAGGGGCCCAATCAGCCCCAGCATTTT. It specifies CASSVGQGPNQPQHF.

The rearrangement uses TRBV27 and TRBJ2-7, with a possible D match to TRBD1 (6 bases). The CDR3 has 15 residues. Trimming took 1 base from V and 2 from J, leaving 12 bases between them. Germline CDR1 MNHEY, CDR2 SMNVEV (reference sequence). This chain's CDR3 is CASSLFQGPPYEQYF. For the CDR3, the DNA is TGTGCCAGCAGTTTATTCCAGGGGCCACCCTACGAGCAGTACTTC.

This clonotype was counted ten times or more. This chain joins TRBV20-1 and TRBJ2-3; D may correspond to TRBD1 or TRBD2 (7 bases each). CDR3 length equals 15 residues. The germline V gene encodes CDR1 DFQATT and CDR2 SNEGSKA (reference sequence). V shed 1 base and J shed 4 bases, with 15 bases lying between them. The CDR3: CSARGGGGRSDTQYF. CDR3 nucleotides: TGCAGTGCTAGAGGAGGGGGCGGGAGATCAGATACGCAGTATTTT.

This clonotype has only a few counts. One end of the junction fails to match germline, which may point to a read error. The V call is TRBV5-1, the J call TRBJ2-2; D is unclear. The CDR3 loop spans 15 amino acids. Germline assignment: CDR1 SGHRS and CDR2 YFSETQ. CDR3 region: CASSLGQANAGELFF. Here the CDR3 DNA reads TGCGCCAGCAGCTTGGGCCAGGCGAACGCCGGGGAGCTGTTTTTT.

Notes on this clonotype: One junction end does not reproduce the germline sequence, and a read error may be involved. The chain combines TRBV12-3 or TRBV12-4 with TRBJ2-1; 10 bases match TRBD2. This CDR3 comprises 15 residues. CDR3 DNA: TGCGCCAGCAGCTTGGGGACTAGCGACTACAATGAGCAGTTCTTC. Amino acids: CASSLGTSDYNEQFF.

The genes are TRBV29-1 and TRBJ2-7; tentatively, D is TRBD1 (6 bases). This CDR3 region has 15 residues. Germline V gene data show CDR1 as SQVTM and CDR2 as ANQGSEA. V lost 5 bases, J lost 1 base, and 18 bases lay in between. CDR3 sequence (DNA): TGCAGCGTTCGGTCCGGGACAATCTCTTCCTACGAGCAGTACTTC. Translated: CSVRSGTISSYEQYF.

In this sample, this clonotype turned up a few times. V gene TRBV5-1 combines with J gene TRBJ2-6, with 9 bases matching TRBD1. The V gene's germline CDR1 is SGHRS and CDR2 YFSETQ. The CDR3 runs 17 residues. With 0 bases clipped from V and 3 bases from J, the junction kept 4 bases outside the gene matches. In DNA, the CDR3 is TGCGCCAGCAGCTTGGACACAGGGGGCGTTGGGGCCAACGTCCTGACTTTC. Protein product: CASSLDTGGVGANVLTF.

This clonotype was seen a handful of times. This chain connects TRBV2 to TRBJ2-2; 8 bases are shared with TRBD2. This CDR3 has 13 residues. Per germline, CDR1 SNHLY and CDR2 FYNNEI. V shed 6 bases and J 4 bases; nucleotides not matched to a gene: 1. In DNA, the CDR3 is TGTGCCAGCAGGCTAGCGGGCACCGGGGAGCTGTTTTTT. Translated: CASRLAGTGELFF.

This clonotype was found once. The genes are TRBV10-3 and TRBJ2-7; D unresolved. Germline-derived CDR1 and CDR2 are ENHRY and SYGVKD. This CDR3 comprises 13 residues. V gave up 7 bases and J gave up 7 bases, with 17 bases separating them. The CDR3 nucleotides are TGTGCCATCACCGATGGGCAGTCCTGGGAGCAGTACTTC. Encoded protein: CAITDGQSWEQYF.

The chain joins TRBV5-1 to TRBJ2-5; D not resolved. The V gene lost 0 bases and the J gene lost 2 bases, with 11 bases spanning the gap. CDR1 is SGHRS and CDR2 is YFSETQ in the germline V gene. There are 15 residues in the CDR3. The CDR3 loop reads CASSLEGRKQETQYF. Written as DNA, the CDR3 is TGCGCCAGCAGCTTGGAGGGCAGAAAGCAAGAGACCCAGTACTTC.

This clonotype occurred a few times. The chain combines TRBV6-1 with TRBJ2-6; TRBD1 agrees at 8 bases. Germline assignment: CDR1 MNHNS and CDR2 SASEGT. The CDR3 loop spans 17 amino acids. V shed 6 bases and J 1 base; nucleotides not matched to a gene: 8. Written as DNA, the CDR3 is TGTGCCAGCAGCCAGACAGGGGTCTGGTCTGGGGCCAACGTCCTGACTTTC. Its translation: CASSQTGVWSGANVLTF.

The chain employs TRBV28 and TRBJ2-7; 8 bases fit TRBD1. V dropped 2 bases and J dropped 8; count of bases not matched to a gene: 8. The CDR3 has 14 residues. Per the germline V gene, CDR1 is MDHEN and CDR2 is SYDVKM. CDR3 in amino acids: CASSLDRGSMKQYF. CDR3 DNA: TGTGCCAGCAGTTTAGACAGGGGCTCAATGAAGCAGTACTTC.

The chain employs TRBV20-1 and TRBJ1-1; D may be TRBD1 (6 bases). The CDR3 covers 13 residues. Between the trimmed V and J ends, which lost 5 bases and 2 bases, there was a span of 12 bases. Germline loops: CDR1 DFQATT, CDR2 SNEGSKA (reference sequence). CDR3 protein: CSAQTGANTEAFF. In nucleotides, the CDR3 is TGCAGTGCTCAGACAGGAGCTAACACTGAAGCTTTCTTT.

This clonotype was observed many times. The chain recombines TRBV5-1 with TRBJ2-5; 8 bases line up with TRBD1. The last part of the DNA fits TRBJ2-1 better; the J call may be wrong. Germline V gene sequence: CDR1 SGHRS, CDR2 YFSETQ. There are 15 residues in the CDR3. The CDR3 sequence: CASSARQGSADEQFF. CDR3 bases: TGCGCCAGCAGCGCCCGACAGGGGTCGGCGGATGAGCAGTTCTTC.

There are a few counts of this clonotype. This chain joins TRBV20-1 and TRBJ1-1, with D possibly matching TRBD1 (6 bases). The CDR3 sequence is 15 residues long. The ends were cut back, 0 bases at V and 7 bases at J, with 18 bases in the middle. The germline V gene encodes CDR1 DFQATT and CDR2 SNEGSKA (reference sequence). DNA for the CDR3: TGCAGTGCTAGAGATCCGGACGTCATACAGGGTGAAGCTTTCTTT. Translated, it gives CSARDPDVIQGEAFF.

The chain carries TRBV2 and TRBJ2-3, with 7 bases identical to TRBD2. V lost 2 bases to trimming and J lost 4 bases; unmatched junction nucleotides: 9. CDR1 and CDR2 (germline): SNHLY, FYNNEI. The CDR3 runs to 16 residues. CDR3: CASSESPKRGADTQYF. In DNA form, the CDR3 reads TGTGCCAGCAGTGAATCGCCCAAACGGGGGGCAGATACGCAGTATTTT.

On this clonotype itself: A junction boundary mismatches the germline segment, possibly from a read error. This chain uses TRBV5-1 with TRBJ2-5; the D gene could be TRBD1 or TRBD2 (5 bases each). The CDR3 consists of 16 residues. CDR1 and CDR2 (germline): SGHRS, YFSETQ. CDR3: CASSAGTVSSYNEQLF. In DNA form, the CDR3 reads TGCGCCAGCAGCGCCGGGACGGTGAGCTCCTACAATGAGCAGCTCTTC. Filled out from reference TRBV5-1 and TRBJ2-5, the complete variable domain reads KAGVTQTPRYLIKTRGQQVTLSCSPISGHRSVSWYQQTPGQGLQFLFEYFSETQRNKGNFPGRFSGRQFSNSRSEMNVSTLELGDSALYLCASSAGTVSSYNEQLFGPGTRLLVL.

This clonotype came up a few times. This sequence joins TRBV2 and TRBJ2-7; D may be TRBD2 (6 bases). The germline CDR1 and CDR2 sequences are SNHLY and FYNNEI. The CDR3 is 13 amino acids. Trimming left V 6 bases short and J 3 bases short, with 12 bases between. In DNA form, the CDR3 reads TGTGCCAGCAGAACGGGGGTCCTCTACGAGCAGTACTTC. This sequence encodes CASRTGVLYEQYF.

This clonotype was found a few times. The rearrangement uses TRBV11-2 and TRBJ2-7, with 8 bases identical to TRBD1. V lost 8 bases to trimming and J lost 3 bases; unmatched junction nucleotides: 6. This CDR3 has 13 amino acids. The germline V gene has CDR1 SGHAT and CDR2 FQNNGV. The CDR3 spells CASGVDRVYEQYF. The CDR3 region has the DNA TGTGCCAGCGGGGTGGACAGGGTCTACGAGCAGTACTTC. Based on the CDR3 plus reference TRBV11-2 and TRBJ2-7, the full variable domain is EAGVAQSPRYKIIEKRQSVAFWCNPISGHATLYWYQQILGQGPKLLIQFQNNGVVDDSQLPKDRFSAERLKGVDSTLKIQPAKLEDSAVYLCASGVDRVYEQYFGPGTRLTVT.

The chain recombines TRBV9 with TRBJ2-4, with TRBD2 identical over 11 bases. The V gene end was trimmed by 4 bases and the J gene end by 6 bases; junction bases not matched to a gene: 12. Germline V gives CDR1 SGDLS, CDR2 YYNGEE. CDR3 size: 17 residues. CDR3 sequence reads: CASSPSRLAGKGNIQYF. The DNA for the CDR3 is TGTGCCAGCAGCCCTTCTCGACTAGCGGGGAAGGGAAACATTCAGTACTTC.

The chain has TRBV20-1 and TRBJ2-2, with TRBD1 identical over 8 bases. The V and J ends lost 6 bases and 4 bases, in that order; junction bases with no gene match: 7. CDR1 and CDR2 (germline): DFQATT, SNEGSKA (reference sequence). CDR3 length: 14 residues. The CDR3 loop is CSAIRTGTTGELFF. CDR3 sequence (DNA): TGCAGTGCGATTCGGACAGGGACCACCGGGGAGCTGTTTTTT.

This clonotype was found a few times. CDR3 sequence: CASMGQRNTGELFF. The CDR3 region has the DNA TGTGCCAGCATGGGACAGCGGAACACCGGGGAGCTGTTTTTT. The chain joins TRBV28 to TRBJ2-2; 7 bases line up with TRBD1. The CDR3 is 14 residues long. Germline loops: CDR1 MDHEN, CDR2 SYDVKM. V shed 7 bases, J shed 1 base, and the junction held 3 bases outside the gene matches.

This clonotype came up many times. The genes are TRBV29-1 and TRBJ1-1, with no clear D. V shed 7 bases and J shed 0 bases, with 12 bases lying between them. The germline CDR1 and CDR2 sequences are SQVTM and ANQGSEA. The CDR3 totals 13 residues. The CDR3 here is CSAGGLVNTEAFF. In DNA, the CDR3 is TGCAGCGCCGGAGGTCTAGTGAACACTGAAGCTTTCTTT.